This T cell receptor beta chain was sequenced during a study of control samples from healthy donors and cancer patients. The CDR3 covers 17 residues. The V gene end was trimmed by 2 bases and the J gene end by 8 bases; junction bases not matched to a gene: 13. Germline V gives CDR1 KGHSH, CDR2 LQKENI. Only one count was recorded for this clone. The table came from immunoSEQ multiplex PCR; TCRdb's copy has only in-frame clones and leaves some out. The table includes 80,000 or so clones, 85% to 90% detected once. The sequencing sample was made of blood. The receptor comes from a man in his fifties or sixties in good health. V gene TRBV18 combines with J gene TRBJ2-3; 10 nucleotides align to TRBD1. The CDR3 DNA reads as TGTGCCAGCTCACCAGAACAGGGACAGGGGAGCCGGGGTACGCAGTATTTT. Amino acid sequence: CASSPEQGQGSRGTQYF.